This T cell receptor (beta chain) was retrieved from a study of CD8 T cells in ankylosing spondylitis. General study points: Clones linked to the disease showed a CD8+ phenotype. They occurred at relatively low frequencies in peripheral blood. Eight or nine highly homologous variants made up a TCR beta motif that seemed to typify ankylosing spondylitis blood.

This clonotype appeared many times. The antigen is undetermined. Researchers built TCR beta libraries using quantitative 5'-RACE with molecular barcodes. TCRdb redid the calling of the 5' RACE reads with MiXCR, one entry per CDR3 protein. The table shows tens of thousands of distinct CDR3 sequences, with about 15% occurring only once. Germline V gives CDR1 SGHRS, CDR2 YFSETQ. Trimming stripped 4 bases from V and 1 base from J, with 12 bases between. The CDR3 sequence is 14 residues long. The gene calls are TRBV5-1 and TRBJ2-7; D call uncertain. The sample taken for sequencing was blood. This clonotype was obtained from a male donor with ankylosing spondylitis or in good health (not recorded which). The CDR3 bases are TGCGCCAGCAGCCCTGGGATTTTATCCTACGAGCAGTACTTC. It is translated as CASSPGILSYEQYF.